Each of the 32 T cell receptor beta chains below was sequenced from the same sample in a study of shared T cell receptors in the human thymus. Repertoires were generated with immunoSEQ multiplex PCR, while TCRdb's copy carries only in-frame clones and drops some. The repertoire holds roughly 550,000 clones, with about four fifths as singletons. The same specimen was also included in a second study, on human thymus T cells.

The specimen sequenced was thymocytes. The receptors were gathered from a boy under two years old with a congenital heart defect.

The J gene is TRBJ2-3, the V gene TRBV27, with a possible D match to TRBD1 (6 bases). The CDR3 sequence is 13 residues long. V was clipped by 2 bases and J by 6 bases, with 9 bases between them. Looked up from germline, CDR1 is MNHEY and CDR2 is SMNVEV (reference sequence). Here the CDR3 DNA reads TGTGCCAGCAGTTTACAGGGGATTGATACGCAGTATTTT. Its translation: CASSLQGIDTQYF.

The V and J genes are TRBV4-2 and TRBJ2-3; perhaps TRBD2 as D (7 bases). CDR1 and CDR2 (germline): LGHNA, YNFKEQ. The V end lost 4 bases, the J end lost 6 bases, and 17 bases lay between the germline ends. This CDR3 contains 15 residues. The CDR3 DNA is TGTGCCAGCAGCCCCCAAGCGGGACATGTGGATACGCAGTATTTT. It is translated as CASSPQAGHVDTQYF.

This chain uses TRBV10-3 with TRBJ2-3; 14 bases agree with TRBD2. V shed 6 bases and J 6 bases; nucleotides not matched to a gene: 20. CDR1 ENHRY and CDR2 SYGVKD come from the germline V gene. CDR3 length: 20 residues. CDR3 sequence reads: CAIRAGTSGSPTHRGDTQYF. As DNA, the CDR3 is TGTGCCATCAGGGCCGGGACTAGCGGGAGCCCAACCCACCGAGGGGATACGCAGTATTTT.

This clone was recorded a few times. The CDR3 loop reads CAISGKPGQGGKETQYF. The CDR3 bases are TGTGCCATCAGTGGGAAGCCGGGACAGGGTGGGAAGGAGACCCAGTACTTC. V and J are TRBV10-3 and TRBJ2-5; TRBD1 matches 9 bases. Germline CDR1 ENHRY, CDR2 SYGVKD. The CDR3 covers 17 residues. V shed 4 bases, J shed 5 bases, and the junction held 14 bases outside the gene matches.

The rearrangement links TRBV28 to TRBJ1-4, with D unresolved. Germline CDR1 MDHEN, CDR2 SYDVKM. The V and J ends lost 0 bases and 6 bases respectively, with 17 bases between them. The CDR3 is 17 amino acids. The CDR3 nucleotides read TGTGCCAGCAGTTTATGCCTCGGATGTGAGGGTCATGAAAAACTGTTTTTT. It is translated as CASSLCLGCEGHEKLFF.

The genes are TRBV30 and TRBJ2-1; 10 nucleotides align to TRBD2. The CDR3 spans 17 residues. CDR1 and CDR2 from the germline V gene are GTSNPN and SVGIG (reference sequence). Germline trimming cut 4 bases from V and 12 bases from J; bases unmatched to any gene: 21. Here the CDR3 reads CAWKQLFGSGRASPQFF. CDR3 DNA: TGTGCCTGGAAACAACTGTTCGGCAGCGGGAGGGCCTCTCCGCAGTTCTTC.

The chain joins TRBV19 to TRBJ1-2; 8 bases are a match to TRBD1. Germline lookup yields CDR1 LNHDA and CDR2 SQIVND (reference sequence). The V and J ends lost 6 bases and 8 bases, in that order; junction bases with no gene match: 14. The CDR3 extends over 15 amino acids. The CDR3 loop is CASSLQTGVLEGYTF. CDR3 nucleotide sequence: TGTGCCAGTAGCCTCCAGACAGGGGTACTGGAGGGCTACACCTTC.

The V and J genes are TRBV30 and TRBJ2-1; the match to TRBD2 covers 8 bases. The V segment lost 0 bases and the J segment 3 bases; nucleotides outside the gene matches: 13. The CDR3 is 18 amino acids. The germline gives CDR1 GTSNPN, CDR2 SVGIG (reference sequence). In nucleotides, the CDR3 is TGTGCCTGGAGTGTACGAGGGAGCGGGAGACCCCACTACAATGAGCAGTTCTTC. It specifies CAWSVRGSGRPHYNEQFF.

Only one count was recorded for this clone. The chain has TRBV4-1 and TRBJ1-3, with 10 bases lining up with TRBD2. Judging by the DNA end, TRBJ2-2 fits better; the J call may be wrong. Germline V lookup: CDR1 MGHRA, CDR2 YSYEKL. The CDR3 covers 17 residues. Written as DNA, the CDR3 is TGCGCCAGCAGCCAAGATGGAGCGGGAGGGAGGACCGGGGAGCTGTTTTTT. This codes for CASSQDGAGGRTGELFF.

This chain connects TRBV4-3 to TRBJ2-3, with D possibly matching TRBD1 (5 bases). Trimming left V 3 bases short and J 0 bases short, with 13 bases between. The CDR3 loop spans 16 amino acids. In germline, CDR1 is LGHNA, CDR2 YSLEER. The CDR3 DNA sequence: TGCGCCAGCAGCCATTCCTCGACAGCTAGCACAGATACGCAGTATTTT. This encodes CASSHSSTASTDTQYF.

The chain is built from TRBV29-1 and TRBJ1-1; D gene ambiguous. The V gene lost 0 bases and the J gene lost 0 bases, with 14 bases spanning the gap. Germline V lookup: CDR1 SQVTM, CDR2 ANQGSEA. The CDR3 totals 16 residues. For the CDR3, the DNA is TGCAGCGTTGAAGATAAGGGAGGTTCCATGAACACTGAAGCTTTCTTT. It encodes CSVEDKGGSMNTEAFF.

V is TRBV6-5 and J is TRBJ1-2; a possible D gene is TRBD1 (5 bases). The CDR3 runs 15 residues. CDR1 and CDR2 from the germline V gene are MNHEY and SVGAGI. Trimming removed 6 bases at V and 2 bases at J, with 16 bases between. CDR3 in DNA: TGTGCCAGCAGGGCCACAGGTTTGAGGAACTATGGCTACACCTTC. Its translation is CASRATGLRNYGYTF.

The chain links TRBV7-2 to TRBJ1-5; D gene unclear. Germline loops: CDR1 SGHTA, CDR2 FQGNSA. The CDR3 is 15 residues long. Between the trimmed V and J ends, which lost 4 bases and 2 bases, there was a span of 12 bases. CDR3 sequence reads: CASSSLPGGNQPQHF. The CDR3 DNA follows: TGTGCCAGCAGCTCGCTCCCGGGTGGCAATCAGCCCCAGCATTTT.

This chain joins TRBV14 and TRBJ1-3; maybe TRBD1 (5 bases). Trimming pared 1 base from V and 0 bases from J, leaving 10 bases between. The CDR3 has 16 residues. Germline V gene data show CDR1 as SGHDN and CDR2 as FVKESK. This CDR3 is CASSQGRGFSGNTIYF. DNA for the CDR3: TGTGCCAGCAGCCAAGGCCGGGGGTTCTCTGGAAACACCATATATTTT.

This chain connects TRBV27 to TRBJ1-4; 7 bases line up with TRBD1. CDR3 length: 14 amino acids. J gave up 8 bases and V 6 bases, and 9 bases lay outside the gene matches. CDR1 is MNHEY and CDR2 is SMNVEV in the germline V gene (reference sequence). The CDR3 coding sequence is TGTGCCAGCAGCCCGACAGGGACCCTAGAAAAACTGTTTTTT. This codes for CASSPTGTLEKLFF.

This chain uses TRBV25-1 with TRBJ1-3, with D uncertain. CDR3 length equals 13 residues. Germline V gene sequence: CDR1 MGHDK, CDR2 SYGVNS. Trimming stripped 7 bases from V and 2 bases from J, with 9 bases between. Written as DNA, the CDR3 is TGTGCCAGCAAACAGCTCCCTGGAAACACCATATATTTT. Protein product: CASKQLPGNTIYF.

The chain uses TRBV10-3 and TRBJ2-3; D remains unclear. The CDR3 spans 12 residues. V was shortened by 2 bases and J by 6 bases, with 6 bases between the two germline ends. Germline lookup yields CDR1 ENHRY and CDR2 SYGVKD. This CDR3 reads CAISEHTDTQYF. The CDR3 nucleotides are TGTGCCATCAGTGAGCACACGGATACGCAGTATTTT.

DNA of the CDR3: TGTGCCAGCAGCCCCCTGCCGGCGGGAGCATCCTACAATGAGCAGTTCTTC. Its translation is CASSPLPAGASYNEQFF. The genes are TRBV7-3 and TRBJ2-1, with 7 bases fitting TRBD2. Germline CDR1 is SGHTA and CDR2 is FQGTGA. The CDR3 extends over 17 amino acids. V gave up 5 bases and J gave up 1 base; unmatched junction bases: 11.

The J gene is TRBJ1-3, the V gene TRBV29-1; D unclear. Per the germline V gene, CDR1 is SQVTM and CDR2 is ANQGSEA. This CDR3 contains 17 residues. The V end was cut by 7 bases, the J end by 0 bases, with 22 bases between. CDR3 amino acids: CSASTKGGRSSGNTIYF. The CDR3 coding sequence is TGCAGCGCTTCGACGAAGGGTGGGAGATCCTCTGGAAACACCATATATTTT. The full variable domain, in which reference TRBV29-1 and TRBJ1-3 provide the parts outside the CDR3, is SAVISQKPSRDICQRGTSLTIQCQVDSQVTMMFWYRQQPGQSLTLIATANQGSEATYESGFVIDKFPISRPNLTFSTLTVSNMSPEDSSIYLCSASTKGGRSSGNTIYFGEGSWLTVV.

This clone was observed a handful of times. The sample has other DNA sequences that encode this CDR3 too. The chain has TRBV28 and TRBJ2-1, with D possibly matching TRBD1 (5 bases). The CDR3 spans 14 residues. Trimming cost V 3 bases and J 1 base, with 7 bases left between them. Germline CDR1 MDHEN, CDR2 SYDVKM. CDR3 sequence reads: CASSLRQSYNEQFF. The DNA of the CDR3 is TGTGCCAGCAGTTTGCGACAGTCCTACAATGAGCAGTTCTTC.

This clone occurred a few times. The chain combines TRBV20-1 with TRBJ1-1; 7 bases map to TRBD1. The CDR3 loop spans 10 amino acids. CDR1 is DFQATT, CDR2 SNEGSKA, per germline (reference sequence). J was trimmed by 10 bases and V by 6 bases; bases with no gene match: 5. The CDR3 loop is CSADDRAAFF. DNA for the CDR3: TGCAGTGCCGACGACAGGGCAGCTTTCTTT.

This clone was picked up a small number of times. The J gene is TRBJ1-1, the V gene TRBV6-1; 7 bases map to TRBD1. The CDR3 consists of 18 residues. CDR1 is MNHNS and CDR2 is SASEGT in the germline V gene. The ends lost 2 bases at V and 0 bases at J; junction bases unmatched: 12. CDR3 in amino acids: CASSELQRGGFMNTEAFF. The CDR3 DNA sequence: TGTGCCAGCAGTGAACTACAGCGAGGGGGCTTTATGAACACTGAAGCTTTCTTT.

The CDR3, as DNA: TGTGCCAGCAGCGTAGCTACAGGAGAGACCCAGTACTTC. The encoded protein is CASSVATGETQYF. This chain joins TRBV9 and TRBJ2-5, with D perhaps TRBD1 (5 bases). Germline CDR1 and CDR2: SGDLS and YYNGEE. CDR3 size: 13 residues. Trimming removed 0 bases from V and 4 bases from J, with 7 bases in between.

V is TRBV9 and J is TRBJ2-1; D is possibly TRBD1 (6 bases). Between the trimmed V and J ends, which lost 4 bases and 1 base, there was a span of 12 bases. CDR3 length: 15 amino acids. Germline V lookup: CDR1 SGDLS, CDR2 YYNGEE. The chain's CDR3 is CASSPTRGSYNEQFF. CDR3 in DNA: TGTGCCAGCAGCCCCACTAGGGGGTCCTACAATGAGCAGTTCTTC.

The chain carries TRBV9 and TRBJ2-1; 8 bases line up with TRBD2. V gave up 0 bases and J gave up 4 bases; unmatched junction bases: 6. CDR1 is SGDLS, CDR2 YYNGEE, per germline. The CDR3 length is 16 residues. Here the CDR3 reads CASSVDPSGSYNEQFF. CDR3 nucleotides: TGTGCCAGCAGCGTAGACCCCAGCGGGAGTTACAATGAGCAGTTCTTC.

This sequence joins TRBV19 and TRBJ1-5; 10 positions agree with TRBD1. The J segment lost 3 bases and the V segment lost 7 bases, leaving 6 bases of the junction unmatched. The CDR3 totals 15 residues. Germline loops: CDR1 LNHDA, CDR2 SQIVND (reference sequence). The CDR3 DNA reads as TGTGCCAGTATCCAGGGACAGGGGCTCAATCAGCCCCAGCATTTT. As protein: CASIQGQGLNQPQHF.

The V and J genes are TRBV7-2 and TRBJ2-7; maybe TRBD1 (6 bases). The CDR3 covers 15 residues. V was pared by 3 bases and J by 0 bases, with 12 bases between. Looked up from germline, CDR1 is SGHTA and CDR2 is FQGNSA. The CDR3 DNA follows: TGTGCCAGCAGCTTCGGACAGAGCTACTCCTACGAGCAGTACTTC. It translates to CASSFGQSYSYEQYF.

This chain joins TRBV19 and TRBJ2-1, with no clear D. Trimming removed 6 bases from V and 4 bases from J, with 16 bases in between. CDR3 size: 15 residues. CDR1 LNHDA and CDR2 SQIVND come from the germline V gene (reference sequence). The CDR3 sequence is CASSSQVALYNEQFF. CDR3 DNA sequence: TGTGCCAGTAGCTCCCAGGTGGCCCTATACAATGAGCAGTTCTTC.

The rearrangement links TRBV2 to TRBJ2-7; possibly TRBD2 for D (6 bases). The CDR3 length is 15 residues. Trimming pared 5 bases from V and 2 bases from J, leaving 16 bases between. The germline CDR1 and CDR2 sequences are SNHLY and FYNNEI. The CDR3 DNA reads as TGTGCCAGCAGTTCTGTCCGGGAGTGGGCCTACGAGCAGTACTTC. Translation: CASSSVREWAYEQYF.

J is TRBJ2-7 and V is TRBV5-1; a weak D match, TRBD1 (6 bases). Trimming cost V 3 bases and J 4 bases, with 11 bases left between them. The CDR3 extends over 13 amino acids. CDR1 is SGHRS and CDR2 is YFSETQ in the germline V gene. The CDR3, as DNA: TGCGCCAGCAGCTCACAGGGAAGGTACGAGCAGTACTTC. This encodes CASSSQGRYEQYF.

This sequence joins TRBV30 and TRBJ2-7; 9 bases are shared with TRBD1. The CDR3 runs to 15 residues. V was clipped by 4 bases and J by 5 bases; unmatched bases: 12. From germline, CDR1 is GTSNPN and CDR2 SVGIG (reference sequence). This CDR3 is CAWTPPRDRAHEQYF. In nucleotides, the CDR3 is TGTGCCTGGACTCCCCCCCGGGACAGGGCCCACGAGCAGTACTTC. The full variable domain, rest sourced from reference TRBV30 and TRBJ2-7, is SQTIHQWPATLVQPVGSPLSLECTVEGTSNPNLYWYRQAAGRGLQLLFYSVGIGQISSEVPQNLSASRPQDRQFILSSKKLLLSDSGFYLCAWTPPRDRAHEQYFGPGTRLTVT.

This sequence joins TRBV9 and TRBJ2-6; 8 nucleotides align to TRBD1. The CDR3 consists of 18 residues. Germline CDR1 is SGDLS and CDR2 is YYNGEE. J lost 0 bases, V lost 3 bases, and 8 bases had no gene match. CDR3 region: CASSEDRAVYSGANVLTF. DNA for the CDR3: TGTGCCAGCAGCGAGGACAGGGCCGTTTACTCTGGGGCCAACGTCCTGACTTTC.